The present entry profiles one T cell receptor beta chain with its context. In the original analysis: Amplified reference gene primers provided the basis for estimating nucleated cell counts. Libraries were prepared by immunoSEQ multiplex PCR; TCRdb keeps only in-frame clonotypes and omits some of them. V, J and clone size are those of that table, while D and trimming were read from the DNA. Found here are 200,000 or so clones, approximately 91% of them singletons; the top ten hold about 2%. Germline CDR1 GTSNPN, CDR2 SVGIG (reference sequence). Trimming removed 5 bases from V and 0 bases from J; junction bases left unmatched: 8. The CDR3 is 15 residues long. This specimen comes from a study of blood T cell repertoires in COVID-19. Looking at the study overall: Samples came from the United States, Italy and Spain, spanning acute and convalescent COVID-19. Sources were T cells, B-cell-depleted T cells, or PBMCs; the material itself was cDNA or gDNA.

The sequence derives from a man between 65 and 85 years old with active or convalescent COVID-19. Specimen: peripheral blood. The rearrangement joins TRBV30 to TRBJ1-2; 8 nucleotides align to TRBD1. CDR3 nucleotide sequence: TGTGCCTGGGTACCGGGACAGGTGTCTAACTATGGCTACACCTTC. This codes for CAWVPGQVSNYGYTF.